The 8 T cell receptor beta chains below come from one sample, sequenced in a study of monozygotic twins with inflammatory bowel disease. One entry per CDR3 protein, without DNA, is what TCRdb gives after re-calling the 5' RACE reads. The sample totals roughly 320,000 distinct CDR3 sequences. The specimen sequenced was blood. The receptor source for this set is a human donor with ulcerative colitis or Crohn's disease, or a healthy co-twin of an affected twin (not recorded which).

CDR3 sequence: CASSFGWVNEQFF. The V gene is TRBV27, the J gene TRBJ2-1; without DNA, the TCRdb call of TRBD2 cannot be checked. The CDR3 has 13 residues. The V gene's germline CDR1 is MNHEY and CDR2 SMNVEV (reference sequence).

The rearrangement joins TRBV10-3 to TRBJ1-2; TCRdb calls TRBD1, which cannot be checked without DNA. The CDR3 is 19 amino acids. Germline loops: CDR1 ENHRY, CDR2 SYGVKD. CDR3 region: CAISDVGSLTATTNYGYTF.

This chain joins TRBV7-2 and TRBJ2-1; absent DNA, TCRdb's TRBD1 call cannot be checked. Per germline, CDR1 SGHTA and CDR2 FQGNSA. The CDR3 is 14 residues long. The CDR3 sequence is CASSLAGGQREQFF.

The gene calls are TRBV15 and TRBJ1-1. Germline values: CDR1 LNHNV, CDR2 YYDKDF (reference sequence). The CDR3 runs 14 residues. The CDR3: CATSVAAGYTEAFF.

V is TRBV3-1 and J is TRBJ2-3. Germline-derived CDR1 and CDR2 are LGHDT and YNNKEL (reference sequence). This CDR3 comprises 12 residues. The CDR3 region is CASSQGGDTQYF.

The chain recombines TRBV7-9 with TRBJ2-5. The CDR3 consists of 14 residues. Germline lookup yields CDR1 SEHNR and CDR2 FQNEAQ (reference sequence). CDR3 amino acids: CASRGSARQETQYF.

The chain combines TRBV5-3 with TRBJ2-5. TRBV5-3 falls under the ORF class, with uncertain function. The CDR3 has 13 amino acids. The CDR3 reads CARSLQSPETQYF.

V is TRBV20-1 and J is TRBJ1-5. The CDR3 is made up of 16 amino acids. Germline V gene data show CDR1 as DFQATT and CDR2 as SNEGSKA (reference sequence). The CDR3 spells CSARTGGSYSNQPQHF.